This T cell receptor beta chain came from a study of blood T cells in healthy people across ages. Next came a second PCR, run for roughly 6 to 11 cycles, which used a sample-barcoded 5' primer along with a J-beta primer mix. A template-switch adaptor that had 12 random nucleotides put a tag on each cDNA molecule. No fewer than 2.5 million CDR3-containing paired-end reads came from each sample. In TCRdb, the 5' RACE reads were re-called with MiXCR into one record per CDR3 protein. This table holds under 1 million distinct CDR3 sequences, under 55% found once. This CDR3 is 14 amino acids long. Germline V lookup: CDR1 KGHDR, CDR2 SFDVKD.

Sequenced material: blood. This sequence was found in a man between 60 and 75 years old in good health. The chain is built from TRBV24-1 and TRBJ2-5, with 8 bases aligning to TRBD1. TRBJ2-7 matches the DNA end more closely, so the J call is doubtful. The CDR3 sequence is CATRQGQEAFEQYF. CDR3 in DNA: TGTGCCACGAGGCAGGGACAGGAGGCTTTCGAGCAGTACTTC.